This T cell receptor beta chain is from a study of regulatory T cells in long-lasting Graves disease. To make TCR beta libraries, researchers used iRepertoire HTBI primers and Arm-PCR of CDR3 regions. TCRdb independently ran MiXCR on the multiplex PCR reads; one entry per CDR3 protein. The repertoire has 580,000 or so distinct CDR3 sequences, more than 15% of them found once; the top ten carry around 12%. Documented time point: newly diagnosed GD, antithyroid drugs for less than 3 months. The TCR library was made from RNA extracted from PBMCs. Points from the study as a whole: Persistent patients had a count of shared public clonotypes (around 2,500) that exceeded that of new patients (966).

This clonotype was recorded a few times. What it binds is unknown. CDR1 is SGHAT and CDR2 is FQNNGV in the germline V gene. Germline trimming cut 0 bases from V and 5 bases from J; bases unmatched to any gene: 12. The CDR3 contains 19 residues. Separately, the same data were catalogued under a study of T cells in Graves' hyperthyroidism and ophthalmopathy. That source reports: Among the patients, aged 18 to 65, hyperthyroidism was newly diagnosed and had lasted under 2 months. Onset of ophthalmopathy came a median approximately 6.5 months after the model predicted it.

The J gene is TRBJ2-6, the V gene TRBV11-2, with 8 bases matching TRBD1. The sequence derives from a man aged 18 to 30 with Graves disease. The sample in question was peripheral blood mononuclear cells (PBMCs), obtained at new diagnosis, from a patient treated with antithyroid drugs. CDR3 protein: CASSLESPDRVFRANVLTF. The CDR3 nucleotides read TGTGCCAGCAGCTTAGAGAGTCCGGACAGGGTCTTTCGGGCCAACGTCCTGACTTTC. The whole variable domain, remainder taken from reference TRBV11-2 and TRBJ2-6, is EAGVAQSPRYKIIEKRQSVAFWCNPISGHATLYWYQQILGQGPKLLIQFQNNGVVDDSQLPKDRFSAERLKGVDSTLKIQPAKLEDSAVYLCASSLESPDRVFRANVLTFGAGSRLTVL.